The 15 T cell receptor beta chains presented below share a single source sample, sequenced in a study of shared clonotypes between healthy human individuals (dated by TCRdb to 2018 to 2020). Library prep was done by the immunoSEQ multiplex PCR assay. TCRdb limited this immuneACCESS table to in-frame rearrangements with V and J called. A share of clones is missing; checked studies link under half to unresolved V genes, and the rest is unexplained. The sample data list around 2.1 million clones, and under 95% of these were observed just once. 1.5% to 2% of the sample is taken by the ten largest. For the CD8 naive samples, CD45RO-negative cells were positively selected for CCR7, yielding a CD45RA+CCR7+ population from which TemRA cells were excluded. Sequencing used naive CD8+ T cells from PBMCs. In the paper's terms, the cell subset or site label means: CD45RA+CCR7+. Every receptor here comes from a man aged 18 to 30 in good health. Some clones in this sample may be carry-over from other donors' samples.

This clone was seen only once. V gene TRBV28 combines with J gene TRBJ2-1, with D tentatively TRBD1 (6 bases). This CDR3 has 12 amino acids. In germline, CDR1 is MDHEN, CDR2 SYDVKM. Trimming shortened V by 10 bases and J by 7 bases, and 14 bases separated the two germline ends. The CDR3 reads CAIKDRPNEQFF. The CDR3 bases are TGTGCCATTAAGGACAGACCGAATGAGCAGTTCTTC.

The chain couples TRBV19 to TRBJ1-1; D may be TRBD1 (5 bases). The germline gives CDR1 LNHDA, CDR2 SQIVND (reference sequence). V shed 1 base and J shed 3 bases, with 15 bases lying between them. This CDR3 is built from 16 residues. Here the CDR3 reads CASSIGNRRGHTEAFF. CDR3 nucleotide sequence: TGTGCCAGTAGTATAGGTAATAGGCGGGGACACACTGAAGCTTTCTTT.

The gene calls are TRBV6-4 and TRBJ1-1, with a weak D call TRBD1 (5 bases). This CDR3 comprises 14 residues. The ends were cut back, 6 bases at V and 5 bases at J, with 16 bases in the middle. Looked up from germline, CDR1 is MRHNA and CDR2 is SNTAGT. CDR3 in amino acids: CASRAWGGVTEAFF. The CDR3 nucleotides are TGTGCCAGCAGAGCTTGGGGGGGGGTAACTGAAGCTTTCTTT.

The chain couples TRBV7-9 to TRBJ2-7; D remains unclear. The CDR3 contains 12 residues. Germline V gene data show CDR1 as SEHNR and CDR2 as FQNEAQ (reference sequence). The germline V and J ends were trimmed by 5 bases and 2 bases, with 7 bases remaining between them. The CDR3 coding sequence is TGTGCCAGCAGCCGTCACACCTACGAGCAGTACTTC. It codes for CASSRHTYEQYF.

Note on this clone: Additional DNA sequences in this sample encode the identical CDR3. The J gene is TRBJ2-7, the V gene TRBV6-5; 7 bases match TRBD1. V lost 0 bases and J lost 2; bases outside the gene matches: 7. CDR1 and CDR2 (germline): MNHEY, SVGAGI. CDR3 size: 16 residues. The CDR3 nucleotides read TGTGCCAGCAGTTACTCAGTAGGACAGGAAACCTACGAGCAGTACTTC. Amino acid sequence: CASSYSVGQETYEQYF.

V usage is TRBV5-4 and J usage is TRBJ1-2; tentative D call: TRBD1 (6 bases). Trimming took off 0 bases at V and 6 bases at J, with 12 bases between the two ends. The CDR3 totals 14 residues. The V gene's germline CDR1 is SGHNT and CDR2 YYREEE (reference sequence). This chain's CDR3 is CASSLAGGGDGYTF. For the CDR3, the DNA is TGTGCCAGCAGCTTGGCCGGGGGCGGCGATGGCTACACCTTC.

CDR3 amino acids: CASTEGRSPAYEQYF. The CDR3, as DNA: TGTGCCAGCACCGAAGGACGATCCCCTGCCTACGAGCAGTACTTC. The chain has TRBV6-1 and TRBJ2-7; the D is unclear. Trimming removed 7 bases at V and 2 bases at J, with 18 bases between. The CDR3 spans 15 residues. Germline V lookup: CDR1 MNHNS, CDR2 SASEGT.

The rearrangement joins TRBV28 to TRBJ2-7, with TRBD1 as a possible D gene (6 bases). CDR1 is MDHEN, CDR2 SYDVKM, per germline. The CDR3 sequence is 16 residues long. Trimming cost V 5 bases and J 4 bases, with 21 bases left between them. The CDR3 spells CASSPRWGRGSYEQYF. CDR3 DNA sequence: TGTGCCAGCAGTCCCCGATGGGGCAGGGGAAGTTACGAGCAGTACTTC.

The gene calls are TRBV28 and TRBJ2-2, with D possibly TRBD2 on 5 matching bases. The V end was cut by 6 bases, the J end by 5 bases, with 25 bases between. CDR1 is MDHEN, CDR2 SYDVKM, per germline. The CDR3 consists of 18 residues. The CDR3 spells CASRQSPPAALGTGELFF. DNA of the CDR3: TGTGCCAGCAGACAATCCCCGCCAGCGGCATTGGGGACCGGGGAGCTGTTTTTT.

CDR3 in amino acids: CASRSTRDSNQPQHF. As DNA, the CDR3 is TGTGCCAGCAGATCGACACGCGATAGCAATCAGCCCCAGCATTTT. The rearrangement joins TRBV28 to TRBJ1-5; no reliable D call. V was trimmed by 6 bases and J by 0 bases, leaving 12 bases between them. Germline CDR1 is MDHEN and CDR2 is SYDVKM. The CDR3 has 15 residues.

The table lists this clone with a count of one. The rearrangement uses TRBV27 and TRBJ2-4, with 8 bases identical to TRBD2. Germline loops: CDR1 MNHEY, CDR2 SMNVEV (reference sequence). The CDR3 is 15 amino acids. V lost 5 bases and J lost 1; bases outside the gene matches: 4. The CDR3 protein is CASSTRGGAKNIQYF. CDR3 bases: TGTGCCAGCAGTACTCGGGGGGGGGCCAAAAACATTCAGTACTTC.

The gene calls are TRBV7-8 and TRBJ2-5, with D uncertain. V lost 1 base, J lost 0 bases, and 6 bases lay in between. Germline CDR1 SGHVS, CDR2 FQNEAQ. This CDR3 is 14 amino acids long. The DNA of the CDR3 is TGTGCCAGCAGCTTAGAAGGGTACCAAGAGACCCAGTACTTC. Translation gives CASSLEGYQETQYF.

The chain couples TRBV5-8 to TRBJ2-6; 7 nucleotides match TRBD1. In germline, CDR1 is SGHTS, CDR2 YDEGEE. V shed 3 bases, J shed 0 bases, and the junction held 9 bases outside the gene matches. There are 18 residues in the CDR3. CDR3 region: CASSSQGNPFSGANVLTF. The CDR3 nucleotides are TGTGCCAGCAGCTCACAGGGGAACCCGTTCTCTGGGGCCAACGTCCTGACTTTC.

The CDR3 region has the DNA TGCAGCGCCTTGGACGGTTATGGCTACACCTTC. This translates into CSALDGYGYTF. This rearrangement joins TRBV29-1 to TRBJ1-2; D remains ambiguous. The CDR3 has 11 residues. Trimming left V 7 bases short and J 5 bases short, with 11 bases between. Germline-derived CDR1 and CDR2 are SQVTM and ANQGSEA. The full variable domain, with the rest looked up from reference TRBV29-1 and TRBJ1-2, is SAVISQKPSRDICQRGTSLTIQCQVDSQVTMMFWYRQQPGQSLTLIATANQGSEATYESGFVIDKFPISRPNLTFSTLTVSNMSPEDSSIYLCSALDGYGYTFGSGTRLTVV.

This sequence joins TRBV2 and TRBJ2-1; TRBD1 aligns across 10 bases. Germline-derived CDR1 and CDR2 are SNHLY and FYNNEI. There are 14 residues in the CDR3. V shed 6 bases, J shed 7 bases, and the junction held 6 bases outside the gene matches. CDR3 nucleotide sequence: TGTGCCAGCAGAGGTACGGACAGGGGGAATGAGCAGTTCTTC. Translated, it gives CASRGTDRGNEQFF.